This TCR beta chain was recorded in a study of T cell changes during pregnancy in multiple sclerosis. This CDR3 has 14 amino acids. V lost 1 base to trimming and J lost 4 bases, with 10 bases between them. The germline gives CDR1 PRHDT, CDR2 FYEKMQ (reference sequence). Using immunoSEQ multiplex PCR, the repertoire was profiled, and TCRdb retains in-frame clones only, with some absent. The profile covers 56,000 or so clones, with just over 90% appearing a single time and 2.2% taken by the ten largest. The sequencing used peripheral blood, collected in the first trimester of pregnancy. The chain couples TRBV13 to TRBJ1-2; a possible D gene is TRBD1 (6 bases). This TCR was recovered from a female donor in good health, enrolled as a control in a pregnancy study. The CDR3 nucleotides are TGTGCCAGCAGCTTAGACAGGGTGGGCTATGGCTACACCTTC. Protein product: CASSLDRVGYGYTF.